This T cell receptor beta chain was recovered during a study of blood T cell repertoires in COVID-19. Background on the study: Both acute and convalescent COVID-19 samples were obtained from the United States, Italy and Spain.

V gave up 2 bases and J gave up 7 bases, with 9 bases separating them. The germline V gene has CDR1 MNHNY and CDR2 SVGAGI (reference sequence). The CDR3 runs 14 residues. The data were produced by immunoSEQ multiplex PCR, yet TCRdb's version contains in-frame clones alone and is incomplete. This table holds about 180,000 clones, about 90% found once. Participants, about 18 to 90 years old, spanned under 25 US areas. Two consecutive negative NP/OP PCR tests, clearance, or resolved symptoms defined Cohort 3 recovery. The chain links TRBV6-6 to TRBJ1-6; D unresolved. This sequence originates from a woman aged 45-60 years who had recovered from COVID-19. Sequenced material: PBMCs or T cells enriched from blood (not recorded which). The CDR3 sequence is CASSYVGRNSPLHF. The CDR3 DNA is TGTGCCAGCAGTTACGTGGGCAGAAATTCACCCCTCCACTTT.